This is a list of T cell receptor beta chains from one sample in a study of T cells in localized non-small cell lung cancer. The table came from immunoSEQ multiplex PCR; TCRdb's copy has only in-frame clones and leaves some out. The table includes 20,000 to 25,000 clones, roughly 90% detected once. Source: peripheral blood, taken before any cancer treatment. The receptors derive from a man aged 40 to 69 with stage III squamous cell lung carcinoma. Each CDR3 is given with its conserved first and last residue. D genes are given only for firm matches. Clone size, where shown, is once, few, many, or a class for clones that have expanded.

size | D | J | V | CDR3 | DNA
. | TRBD1 | TRBJ2-3 | TRBV11-3 | CASSSEGTGGSDTQYF | TGTGCCAGCAGCTCCGAAGGGACAGGGGGATCAGATACGCAGTATTTT
. | . | TRBJ1-2 | TRBV28 | CASTSGGIEGSNYGYTF | TGTGCCAGCACCTCCGGAGGCATCGAGGGTTCTAACTATGGCTACACCTTC
. | TRBD2 | TRBJ2-5 | TRBV30 | CAWSLTSRWETQYF | TGTGCCTGGAGTCTGACTAGCCGATGGGAGACCCAGTACTTC
once | TRBD1 | TRBJ1-5 | TRBV28 | CASSAGTGTLVNQPQHF | TGTGCCAGCAGTGCCGGGACAGGGACCTTGGTCAATCAGCCCCAGCATTTT
. | . | TRBJ1-4 | TRBV7-8 | CASSLDGTGNEKLFF | TGTGCCAGCAGCTTAGACGGGACGGGGAATGAAAAACTGTTTTTT
. | . | TRBJ2-3 | TRBV7-2 | CASSLGLTDTQYF | TGTGCCAGCAGCTTAGGGCTGACAGATACGCAGTATTTT
. | TRBD1 | TRBJ2-7 | TRBV7-2 | CASSYTGGAPQYF | TGTGCCAGCAGTTATACAGGGGGCGCCCCACAGTACTTC
. | TRBD1 | TRBJ2-5 | TRBV10-3 | CAIRGDRGPETQYF | TGTGCCATCAGGGGCGACAGGGGGCCGGAGACCCAGTACTTC
. | TRBD2 | TRBJ2-1 | TRBV28 | CASTTLAGVLSYNEQFF | TGTGCCAGCACAACTCTAGCGGGAGTTCTTTCCTACAATGAGCAGTTCTTC
. | TRBD2 | TRBJ2-1 | TRBV5-1 | CASSLGGGYSYNEQFF | TGCGCCAGCAGCTTGGGCGGGGGGTACTCCTACAATGAGCAGTTCTTC
. | . | TRBJ2-2 | TRBV7-2 | CASSLVPSRQNTGELFF | TGTGCCAGCAGCTTAGTCCCTTCGAGACAGAACACCGGGGAGCTGTTTTTT
. | . | TRBJ2-7 | TRBV6-1 | CASSRDRDGEQYF | TGTGCCAGCTCCCGGGACCGAGATGGCGAGCAGTACTTC
. | TRBD2 | TRBJ2-3 | TRBV4-1 | CASSQGLAGGRQYF | TGCGCCAGCAGCCAAGGACTAGCGGGGGGCAGGCAGTATTTT
. | . | TRBJ1-2 | TRBV30 | CAWSEQFHGYTF | TGTGCCTGGAGTGAACAGTTTCATGGCTACACCTTC
once | . | TRBJ2-7 | TRBV6-1 | CAARGSYEQYF | TGTGCCGCTCGCGGCAGTTACGAGCAGTACTTC
. | TRBD1 | TRBJ1-3 | TRBV18 | CASSPARGSSGNTIYF | TGTGCCAGCTCACCCGCCAGGGGGAGCTCTGGAAACACCATATATTTT
. | . | TRBJ2-2 | TRBV7-6 | CASSQGQNTGELFF | TGTGCCAGCAGCCAGGGACAGAACACCGGGGAGCTGTTTTTT
. | . | TRBJ1-5 | TRBV10-3 | CAIRDSSNQPQHF | TGTGCCATCAGGGACAGCAGCAATCAGCCCCAGCATTTT
. | . | TRBJ2-1 | TRBV27 | CASSLWGYNEQFF | TGTGCCAGCAGTTTATGGGGCTACAATGAGCAGTTCTTC
. | . | TRBJ1-5 | TRBV5-1 | CASSGGLPSSDSNQPQHF | TGCGCCAGCAGCGGGGGACTGCCAAGCTCGGATAGCAATCAGCCCCAGCATTTT
. | TRBD2 | TRBJ2-1 | TRBV19 | CASSIEASGRYNEQFF | TGTGCCAGTAGTATAGAGGCTAGCGGGAGGTACAATGAGCAGTTCTTC
once | . | TRBJ2-4 | TRBV30 | CAWSAGDIQYF | TGTGCCTGGAGTGCCGGGGACATTCAGTACTTC
. | TRBD1 | TRBJ1-4 | TRBV7-9 | CASSQGQGGEKLFF | TGTGCCAGCAGCCAAGGACAGGGTGGTGAAAAACTGTTTTTT
. | . | TRBJ1-1 | TRBV28 | CASSLLNTEAFF | TGTGCCAGCAGTTTACTTAACACTGAAGCTTTCTTT
. | TRBD2 | TRBJ2-5 | TRBV27 | CASTRAGGGQETQYF | TGTGCCAGCACGAGAGCGGGAGGAGGGCAAGAGACCCAGTACTTC
. | TRBD1 | TRBJ1-4 | TRBV18 | CASSPTGNEKLFF | TGTGCCAGCTCACCGACAGGGAATGAAAAACTGTTTTTT
once | TRBD2 | TRBJ2-5 | TRBV5-1 | CASSLVAGGQQETQYF | TGCGCCAGCAGCTTGGTGGCGGGAGGCCAACAAGAGACCCAGTACTTC
. | TRBD2 | TRBJ2-7 | TRBV5-1 | CASRGLGASGSRGQYF | TGCGCCAGCAGAGGGTTAGGGGCTAGCGGGAGCAGGGGGCAGTACTTC
. | TRBD2 | TRBJ2-1 | TRBV4-3 | CASSQDRGRADNEQFF | TGCGCCAGCAGCCAAGATCGGGGGAGGGCCGACAATGAGCAGTTCTTC
. | . | TRBJ1-6 | TRBV11-2 | CASSLGSSYNSPLHF | TGTGCCAGCAGCTTAGGGAGCTCCTATAATTCACCCCTCCACTTT
. | . | TRBJ2-5 | TRBV10-3 | CAISLEGGHQETQYF | TGTGCCATCAGCCTTGAGGGGGGGCACCAAGAGACCCAGTACTTC
once | . | TRBJ2-5 | TRBV28 | CASTHLRTVEAQYF | TGTGCCAGCACACACCTGAGGACTGTGGAGGCCCAGTACTTC
. | TRBD2 | TRBJ2-3 | TRBV28 | CASSWGGDTQYF | TGTGCCAGCAGTTGGGGGGGAGATACGCAGTATTTT
once | . | TRBJ1-1 | TRBV27 | CASGHADTEAFF | TGTGCCAGCGGGCATGCCGACACTGAAGCTTTCTTT
. | TRBD2 | TRBJ2-5 | TRBV19 | CASSSTGGAQETQYF | TGTGCCAGTAGTTCCACCGGGGGGGCCCAAGAGACCCAGTACTTC
. | . | TRBJ1-1 | TRBV5-1 | CASSLTYMNTEAFF | TGCGCCAGCAGCTTGACTTACATGAACACTGAAGCTTTCTTT
once | . | TRBJ1-2 | TRBV2 | CASRPGDGYTF | TGTGCCAGCAGACCAGGGGATGGCTACACCTTC
. | . | TRBJ2-5 | TRBV29-1 | CSVDSQETQYF | TGCAGCGTCGACAGTCAAGAGACCCAGTACTTC
. | . | TRBJ2-2 | TRBV18 | CASSPRDLTLGELFF | TGTGCCAGCTCACCAAGGGATTTGACACTCGGGGAGCTGTTTTTT
. | . | TRBJ1-3 | TRBV7-2 | CASSPLQDFGNTIYF | TGTGCCAGCAGCCCTCTACAGGACTTCGGAAACACCATATATTTT
few | . | TRBJ1-5 | TRBV19 | CASTYNKGQPQHF | TGTGCCAGTACCTATAACAAGGGACAGCCCCAGCATTTT
few | TRBD1 | TRBJ1-1 | TRBV19 | CASSARQGRATEAFF | TGTGCCAGTAGTGCCCGACAGGGACGGGCCACTGAAGCTTTCTTT
. | . | TRBJ2-7 | TRBV2 | CASSAADGGYEQYF | TGTGCCAGCAGCGCCGCGGATGGTGGGTACGAGCAGTACTTC
. | . | TRBJ2-7 | TRBV11-2 | CASSLVSTGPYEQYF | TGTGCCAGCAGCTTAGTTTCGACAGGTCCTTACGAGCAGTACTTC
. | TRBD2 | TRBJ2-7 | TRBV7-2 | CASSLVWTSGYEQYF | TGTGCCAGCAGCTTAGTCTGGACTAGCGGCTACGAGCAGTACTTC
. | . | TRBJ2-2 | TRBV6-5 | CASRSPGVGTGELFF | TGTGCCAGCAGGTCCCCAGGGGTAGGCACCGGGGAGCTGTTTTTT
. | . | TRBJ1-1 | TRBV5-5 | CASSWAGRQNTEAFF | TGTGCCAGCAGCTGGGCCGGGCGCCAGAACACTGAAGCTTTCTTT
. | TRBD1 | TRBJ2-1 | TRBV18 | CASSPSVRDRAIYGSYNEQFF | TGTGCCAGCTCACCGAGTGTTCGGGACAGGGCTATTTATGGCTCCTACAATGAGCAGTTCTTC
once | . | TRBJ1-4 | TRBV7-2 | CASTRAGGEKLFF | TGTGCCAGCACGAGGGCGGGGGGGGAAAAACTGTTTTTT
. | . | TRBJ2-3 | TRBV7-9 | CASSFDTDTQYF | TGTGCCAGCAGCTTTGACACAGATACGCAGTATTTT